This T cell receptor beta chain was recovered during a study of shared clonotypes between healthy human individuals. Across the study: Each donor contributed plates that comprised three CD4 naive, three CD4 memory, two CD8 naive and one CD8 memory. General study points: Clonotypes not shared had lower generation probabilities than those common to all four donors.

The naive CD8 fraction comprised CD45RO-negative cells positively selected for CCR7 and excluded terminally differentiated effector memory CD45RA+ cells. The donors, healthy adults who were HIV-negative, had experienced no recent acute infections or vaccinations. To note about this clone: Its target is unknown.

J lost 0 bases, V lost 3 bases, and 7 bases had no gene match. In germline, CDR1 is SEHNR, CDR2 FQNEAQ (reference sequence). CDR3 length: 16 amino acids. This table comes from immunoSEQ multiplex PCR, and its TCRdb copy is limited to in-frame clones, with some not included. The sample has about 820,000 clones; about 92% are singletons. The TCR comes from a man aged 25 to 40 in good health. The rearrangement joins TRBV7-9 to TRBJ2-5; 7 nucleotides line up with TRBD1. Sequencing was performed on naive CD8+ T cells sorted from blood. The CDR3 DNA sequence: TGTGCCAGCAGCTTCCCAGGGACAGAGTACCAAGAGACCCAGTACTTC. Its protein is CASSFPGTEYQETQYF.